The T cell receptor beta chain described here comes from a study of blood T cells in healthy people across ages. Together with a sample-barcoded 5' primer, a J-beta primer mix was included in a second PCR lasting about 7 to 12 cycles. TCRdb reprocessed the 5' RACE reads with MiXCR, giving one entry per CDR3 protein. The sample consists of around 800,000 distinct CDR3 sequences, about 42% of them appearing once. The study's findings and limits: The recorded TCR beta diversity per million T cells decreased in a roughly linear manner with age.

As concerns this clonotype: The target antigen is unknown.

The TCR comes from an elderly man in good health. Specimen: blood.

CDR3 region: CASSPQSGQIITEQFF. The CDR3 DNA sequence: TGTGCCAGCAGCCCACAGTCGGGTCAAATAATAACTGAGCAGTTCTTC. The rearrangement joins TRBV7-6 to TRBJ2-1, with D hard to call. Germline CDR1 is SGHVS and CDR2 is FNYEAQ. Trimming removed 5 bases at V and 9 bases at J, with 23 bases between. The CDR3 totals 16 residues. Complete variable domain (other parts from reference TRBV7-6 and TRBJ2-1): GAGVSQSPRYKVTKRGQDVALRCDPISGHVSLYWYRQALGQGPEFLTYFNYEAQQDKSGLPNDRFSAERPEGSISTLTIQRTEQRDSAMYRCASSPQSGQIITEQFFGPGTRLTVL.